The clone carrying this T cell receptor (beta chain) was counted only a few times. These data belong to a study of technical replicates of blood from a few donors. Trimming left V 6 bases short and J 5 bases short, with 18 bases between. Per the germline V gene, CDR1 is SGHTA and CDR2 is FQGNSA. CDR3 length equals 15 residues. Sequenced by immunoSEQ multiplex PCR; TCRdb stores in-frame clones only, minus some. The data contain around 80,000 clones, roughly 90% of them seen just once; the ten biggest clones take up approximately 0.42%. The receptor was derived from a human donor in good health. This chain uses TRBV7-2 with TRBJ2-3, with D possibly matching TRBD2 (5 bases). Sequenced input: T cells isolated from PBMCs. The CDR3: CASSSRGGGGDTQYF. CDR3 DNA sequence: TGTGCCAGCAGTTCCCGAGGAGGAGGAGGAGATACGCAGTATTTT. Full variable domain (outside the CDR3, taken from reference TRBV7-2 and TRBJ2-3): GAGVSQSPSNKVTEKGKDVELRCDPISGHTALYWYRQSLGQGLEFLIYFQGNSAPDKSGLPSDRFSAERTGGSVSTLTIQRTQQEDSAVYLCASSSRGGGGDTQYFGPGTRLTVL.